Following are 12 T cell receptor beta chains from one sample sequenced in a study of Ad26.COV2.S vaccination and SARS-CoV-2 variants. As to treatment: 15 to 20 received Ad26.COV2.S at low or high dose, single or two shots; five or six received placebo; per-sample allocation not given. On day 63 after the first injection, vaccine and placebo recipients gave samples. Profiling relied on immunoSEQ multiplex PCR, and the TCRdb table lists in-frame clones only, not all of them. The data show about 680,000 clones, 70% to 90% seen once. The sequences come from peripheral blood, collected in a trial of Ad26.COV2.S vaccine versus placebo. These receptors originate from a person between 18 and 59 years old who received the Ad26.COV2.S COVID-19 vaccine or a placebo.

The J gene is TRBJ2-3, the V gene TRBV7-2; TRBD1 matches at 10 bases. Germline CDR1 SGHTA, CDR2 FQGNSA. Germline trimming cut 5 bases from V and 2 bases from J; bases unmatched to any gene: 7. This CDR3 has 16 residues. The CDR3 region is CASSIDRGPPTDTQYF. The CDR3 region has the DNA TGTGCCAGCAGCATAGACAGGGGGCCTCCCACAGATACGCAGTATTTT.

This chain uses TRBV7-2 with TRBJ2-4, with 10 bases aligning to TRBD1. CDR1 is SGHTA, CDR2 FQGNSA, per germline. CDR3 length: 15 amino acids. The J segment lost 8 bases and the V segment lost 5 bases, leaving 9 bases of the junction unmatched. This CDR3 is CASSPGTGVPYIQYF. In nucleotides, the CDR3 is TGTGCCAGCAGCCCAGGGACAGGGGTACCGTACATTCAGTACTTC.

Written as DNA, the CDR3 is TGTGCCAACCAGGGGGAGTCCTACGAGCAGTACTTC. Residues: CANQGESYEQYF. The chain couples TRBV24-1 to TRBJ2-7; 7 positions match TRBD1. The V gene's germline CDR1 is KGHDR and CDR2 SFDVKD. V was clipped by 11 bases and J by 1 base; unmatched bases: 4. This CDR3 has 12 residues.

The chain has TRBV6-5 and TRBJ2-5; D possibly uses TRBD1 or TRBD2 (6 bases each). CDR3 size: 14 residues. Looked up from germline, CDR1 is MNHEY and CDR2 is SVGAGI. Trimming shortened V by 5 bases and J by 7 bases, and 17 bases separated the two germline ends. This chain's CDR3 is CASSQAGGHVTQYF. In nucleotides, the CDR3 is TGTGCCAGCAGTCAGGCTGGGGGGCATGTGACCCAGTACTTC.

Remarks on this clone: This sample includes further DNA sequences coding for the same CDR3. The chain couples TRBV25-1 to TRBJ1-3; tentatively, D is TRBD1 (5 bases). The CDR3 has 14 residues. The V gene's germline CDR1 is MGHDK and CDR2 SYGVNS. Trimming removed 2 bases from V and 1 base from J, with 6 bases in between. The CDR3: CASSEQGSGNTIYF. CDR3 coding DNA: TGTGCCAGCAGTGAACAGGGTTCTGGAAACACCATATATTTT.

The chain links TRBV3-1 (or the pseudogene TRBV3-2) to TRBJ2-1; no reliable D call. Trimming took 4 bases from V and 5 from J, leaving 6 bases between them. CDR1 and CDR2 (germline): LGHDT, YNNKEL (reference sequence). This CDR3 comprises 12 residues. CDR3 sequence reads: CASSPMDNEQFF. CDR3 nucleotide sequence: TGTGCCAGCAGCCCTATGGACAATGAGCAGTTCTTC.

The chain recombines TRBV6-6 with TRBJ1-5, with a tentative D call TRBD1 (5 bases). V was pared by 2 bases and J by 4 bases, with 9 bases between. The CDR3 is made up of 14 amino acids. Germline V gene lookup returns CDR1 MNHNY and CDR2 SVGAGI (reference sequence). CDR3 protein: CASSYGEGNQPQHF. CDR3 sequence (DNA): TGTGCCAGCAGTTACGGGGAGGGGAATCAGCCCCAGCATTTT.

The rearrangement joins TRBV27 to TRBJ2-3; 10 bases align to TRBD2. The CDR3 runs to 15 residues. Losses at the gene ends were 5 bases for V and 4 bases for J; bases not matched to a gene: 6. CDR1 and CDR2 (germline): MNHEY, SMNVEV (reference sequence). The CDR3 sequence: CASSTSGIGADTQYF. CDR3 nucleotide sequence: TGTGCCAGCAGTACTAGCGGGATAGGGGCAGATACGCAGTATTTT.

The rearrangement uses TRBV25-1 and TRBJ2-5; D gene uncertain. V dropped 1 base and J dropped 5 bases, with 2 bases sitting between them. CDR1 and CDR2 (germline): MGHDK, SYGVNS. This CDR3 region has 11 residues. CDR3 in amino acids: CASSEWETQYF. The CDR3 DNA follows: TGTGCCAGCAGTGAATGGGAGACCCAGTACTTC.

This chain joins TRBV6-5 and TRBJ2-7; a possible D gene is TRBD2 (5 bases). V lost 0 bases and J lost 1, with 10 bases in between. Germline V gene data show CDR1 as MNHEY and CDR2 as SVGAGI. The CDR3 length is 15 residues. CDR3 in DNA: TGTGCCAGCAGTTACTCCGGGGTACAATCCTACGAGCAGTACTTC. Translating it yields CASSYSGVQSYEQYF.

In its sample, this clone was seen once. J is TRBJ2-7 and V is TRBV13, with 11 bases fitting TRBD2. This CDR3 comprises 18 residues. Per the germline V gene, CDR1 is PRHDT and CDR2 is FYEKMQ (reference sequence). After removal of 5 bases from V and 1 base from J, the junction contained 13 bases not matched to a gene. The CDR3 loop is CASSPYSGRAPVSYEQYF. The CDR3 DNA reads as TGTGCCAGCAGCCCCTATAGCGGGAGGGCCCCAGTGTCCTACGAGCAGTACTTC.

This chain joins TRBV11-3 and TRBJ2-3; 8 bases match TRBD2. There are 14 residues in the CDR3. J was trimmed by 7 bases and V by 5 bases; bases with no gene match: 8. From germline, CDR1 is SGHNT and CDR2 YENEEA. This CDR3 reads CASSPRKRGNTQYF. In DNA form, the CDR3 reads TGTGCCAGCAGCCCCAGGAAGCGGGGGAATACGCAGTATTTT.